A selection of T cell receptor beta chains follows, all from one sample in a study of cytomegalovirus exposure and HLA in healthy donors. Clones were read by immunoSEQ multiplex PCR, and TCRdb kept only the in-frame ones, dropping some. Of about 73,000 clones listed, around 75% are singletons. The sequencing input was PBMCs. The receptors were gathered from a man between 65 and 85 years old in good health and CMV-seronegative. Both conserved end residues are part of each CDR3. Fields, in order: CDR3 DNA, CDR3 protein, clone size, D gene, V gene, J gene. D genes are given only for firm matches. Clone size appears in some rows only: once, few, many, or a class for an expanded clone.

cdr3_nt: TGTGCCAGCAGTGAAACTCTAGGGGTCCCCAAAAACATTCAGTACTTC; cdr3_aa: CASSETLGVPKNIQYF; clone_size: -; d_call: -; v_call: TRBV6-1; j_call: TRBJ2-4
cdr3_nt: TGCGCCAGCAGCTTGTTAACGGGAGGGCCCGACGAGCAGTACTTC; cdr3_aa: CASSLLTGGPDEQYF; clone_size: -; d_call: TRBD2; v_call: TRBV5-1; j_call: TRBJ2-7
cdr3_nt: TGCGCCAGCAGCCCTACGGGGGGGGCTGGTCAAGAGACCCAGTACTTC; cdr3_aa: CASSPTGGAGQETQYF; clone_size: -; d_call: TRBD2; v_call: TRBV5-1; j_call: TRBJ2-5
cdr3_nt: TGTGCCAGCAGCTTAGTAAGGGGGCCTAATTCACCCCTCCACTTT; cdr3_aa: CASSLVRGPNSPLHF; clone_size: -; d_call: TRBD1; v_call: TRBV7-2; j_call: TRBJ1-6
cdr3_nt: TGCGCCAGCAGCCAAGGTTCAGGTTTCACAGATACGCAGTATTTT; cdr3_aa: CASSQGSGFTDTQYF; clone_size: -; d_call: -; v_call: TRBV4-3; j_call: TRBJ2-3
cdr3_nt: TGTGCCTGGAGTCCGGGAACCACTATCTACGAGCAGTACTTC; cdr3_aa: CAWSPGTTIYEQYF; clone_size: -; d_call: -; v_call: TRBV30; j_call: TRBJ2-7
cdr3_nt: TGTGCCTGGAGTAAGGGGACTACAGATACGCAGTATTTT; cdr3_aa: CAWSKGTTDTQYF; clone_size: -; d_call: -; v_call: TRBV30; j_call: TRBJ2-3
cdr3_nt: TGTGCCAGCAGTTCAGGGAACCCCCAGCATTTT; cdr3_aa: CASSSGNPQHF; clone_size: hyperexpanded; d_call: -; v_call: TRBV27; j_call: TRBJ1-5
cdr3_nt: TGTGCCAGCAGCCAGATAATTGTAGCGGGGGGCTACGAGCAGTACTTC; cdr3_aa: CASSQIIVAGGYEQYF; clone_size: once; d_call: TRBD2; v_call: TRBV7-2; j_call: TRBJ2-7
cdr3_nt: TGTGCCAGCAGTTACCCCCGGGGTGAAGCTTTCTTT; cdr3_aa: CASSYPRGEAFF; clone_size: -; d_call: -; v_call: TRBV6-6; j_call: TRBJ1-1
cdr3_nt: TGTGCCAGTAGTATAAGCAGGGCCAGCTCCGGGGAGACCCAGTACTTC; cdr3_aa: CASSISRASSGETQYF; clone_size: -; d_call: -; v_call: TRBV19; j_call: TRBJ2-5
cdr3_nt: TGTGCCTGGATCAGTATGTGGGGAAACACCATATATTTT; cdr3_aa: CAWISMWGNTIYF; clone_size: -; d_call: -; v_call: TRBV30; j_call: TRBJ1-3
cdr3_nt: TGTGCCAGTACAAGTCTCCATACAGGGGTCGGTGGCTACACCTTC; cdr3_aa: CASTSLHTGVGGYTF; clone_size: -; d_call: TRBD1; v_call: TRBV19; j_call: TRBJ1-2
cdr3_nt: TGTGCCAGTAGCCCACGGGGGGGTTCACCCCTCCACTTT; cdr3_aa: CASSPRGGSPLHF; clone_size: once; d_call: -; v_call: TRBV19; j_call: TRBJ1-6
cdr3_nt: TGCGCCAGCAGCCCGGACGGTGGGGGGTCGTACAATGAGCAGTTCTTC; cdr3_aa: CASSPDGGGSYNEQFF; clone_size: -; d_call: -; v_call: TRBV4-3; j_call: TRBJ2-1